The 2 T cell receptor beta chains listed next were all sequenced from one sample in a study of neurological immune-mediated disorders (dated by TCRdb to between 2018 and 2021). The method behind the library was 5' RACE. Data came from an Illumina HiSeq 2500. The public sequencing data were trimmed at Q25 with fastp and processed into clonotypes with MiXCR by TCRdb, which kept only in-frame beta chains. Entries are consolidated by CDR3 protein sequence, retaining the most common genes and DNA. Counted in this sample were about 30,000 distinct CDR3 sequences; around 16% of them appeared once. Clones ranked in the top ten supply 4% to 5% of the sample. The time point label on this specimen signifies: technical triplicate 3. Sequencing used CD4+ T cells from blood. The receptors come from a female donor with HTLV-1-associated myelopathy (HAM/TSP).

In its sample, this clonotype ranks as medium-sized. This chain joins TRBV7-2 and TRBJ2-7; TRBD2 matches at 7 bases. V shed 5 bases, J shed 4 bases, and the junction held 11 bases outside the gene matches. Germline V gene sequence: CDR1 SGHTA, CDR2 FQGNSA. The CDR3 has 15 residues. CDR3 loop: CASSQGGGGRYEQYF. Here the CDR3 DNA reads TGTGCCAGCAGCCAGGGTGGGGGGGGGAGGTACGAGCAGTACTTC.

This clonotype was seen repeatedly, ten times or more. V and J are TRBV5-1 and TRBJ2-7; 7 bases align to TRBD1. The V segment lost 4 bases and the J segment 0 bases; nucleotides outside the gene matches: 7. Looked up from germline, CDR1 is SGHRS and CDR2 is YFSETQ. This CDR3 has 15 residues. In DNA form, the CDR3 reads TGCGCCAGCAGCGATGACAGGGTACTCTCCTACGAGCAGTACTTC. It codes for CASSDDRVLSYEQYF.